This T cell receptor (beta chain) stems from a study of blood T cell repertoires in COVID-19. Study context: The United States, Italy and Spain supplied acute and convalescent COVID-19 samples.

This table comes from immunoSEQ multiplex PCR, and its TCRdb copy is limited to in-frame clones, with some not included. Of over 350,000 clones listed, approximately 90% were seen once; the top ten hold roughly 0.9%. This clone was seen a few times. Participants came from about two dozen US areas, aged roughly 18 to 100 years. During the 2 weeks before they entered the study, exposed participants had met someone with a PCR-confirmed or clinician-diagnosed COVID-19 case. V lost 7 bases and J lost 5, with 9 bases in between. This CDR3 region has 12 residues. Germline lookup yields CDR1 LNHDA and CDR2 SQIVND (reference sequence).

Specimen: PBMCs or T cells enriched from blood (not recorded which). The clonotype originates from a woman aged 40 to 55 who had been exposed to COVID-19. J is TRBJ1-5 and V is TRBV19, with D unresolved. CDR3 sequence reads: CASNARDQPQHF. Here the CDR3 DNA reads TGTGCCAGTAATGCTCGGGATCAGCCCCAGCATTTT.